These 27 T cell receptor beta chains share one sample of origin, sequenced in a study of cytomegalovirus exposure and HLA in healthy donors (dated by TCRdb to about 2017). Library construction relied on the immunoSEQ multiplex PCR assay. A mixture of 60 forward primers for TCR Vbeta segments and 13 reverse primers for TCR Jbeta segments was used in the multiplex PCR. The table was pulled from immuneACCESS by TCRdb, which kept in-frame rearrangements only. Such tables lose some clones; where checked, under half of the loss comes from unresolved V genes, and the rest has no known cause. In this sample the table shows more than 90,000 clones, around 86% of which occur a single time. 4.2% of the sample belongs to the ten largest clones. Sequences were obtained from PBMCs. The receptors were gathered from a woman aged 70-85 years in good health and CMV-seropositive.

This chain links TRBV6-1 with TRBJ2-7, with TRBD1 identical over 9 bases. Germline CDR1 and CDR2: MNHNS and SASEGT. Trimming removed 3 bases from V and 6 bases from J; junction bases left unmatched: 6. The CDR3 loop spans 14 amino acids. CDR3: CASSETWTGAEQYF. CDR3 bases: TGTGCCAGCAGTGAGACCTGGACAGGGGCCGAGCAGTACTTC.

The genes are TRBV2 and TRBJ2-1; D might be TRBD1 (5 bases). CDR1 is SNHLY, CDR2 FYNNEI, per germline. Trimming pared 5 bases from V and 10 bases from J, leaving 12 bases between. The CDR3 runs 12 residues. The CDR3 reads CASSRQSAEQFF. The CDR3 bases are TGTGCCAGCAGTCGACAGTCGGCGGAGCAGTTCTTC.

This CDR3 is CASSLSGWGIYGYTF. CDR3 DNA sequence: TGTGCCAGCAGCCTAAGCGGGTGGGGGATCTATGGCTACACCTTC. The genes are TRBV5-7 and TRBJ1-2; D perhaps matches TRBD1 (5 bases). TRBV5-7 is treated as an ORF (open reading frame) with a function not yet certain. V was shortened by 4 bases and J by 4 bases, with 17 bases between the two germline ends. CDR3 length: 15 residues.

This chain links TRBV9 with TRBJ2-7; D is ambiguous. Trimming cost V 0 bases and J 7 bases, with 14 bases left between them. This CDR3 spans 14 amino acids. CDR1 is SGDLS, CDR2 YYNGEE, per germline. In DNA form, the CDR3 reads TGTGCCAGCAGCGTAGCTCACGGTATAGAAGAGCAGTACTTC. Amino acids: CASSVAHGIEEQYF.

The chain is built from TRBV7-3 and TRBJ2-3, with a tentative D call TRBD2 (6 bases). The CDR3 runs 15 residues. In germline, CDR1 is SGHTA, CDR2 FQGTGA. Trimming pared 5 bases from V and 0 bases from J, leaving 12 bases between. CDR3: CASSPLASSTDTQYF. The CDR3 bases are TGTGCCAGCAGCCCACTAGCTTCTAGCACAGATACGCAGTATTTT.

V gene TRBV5-4 combines with J gene TRBJ2-7, with D perhaps TRBD2 (6 bases). The germline V gene has CDR1 SGHNT and CDR2 YYREEE (reference sequence). Trimming removed 0 bases at V and 2 bases at J, with 9 bases between. The CDR3 has 14 residues. The CDR3 protein is CASSLDGRPYEQYF. The CDR3 DNA reads TGTGCCAGCAGCTTGGACGGGAGACCCTACGAGCAGTACTTC.

The rearrangement links TRBV12-5 to TRBJ2-1; no reliable D call. V lost 2 bases to trimming and J lost 0 bases, with 8 bases between them. This CDR3 has 15 residues. Germline CDR1 and CDR2: LGHNT and FRNRAP. CDR3 nucleotides: TGTGCTAGTGGTTTGTATACAGCCTCCTACAATGAGCAGTTCTTC. Protein sequence: CASGLYTASYNEQFF.

The gene calls are TRBV27 and TRBJ2-7; TRBD2 agrees at 13 bases. Germline V lookup: CDR1 MNHEY, CDR2 SMNVEV (reference sequence). V trimming: 6 bases; J trimming: 6 bases; junction bases outside the gene matches: 2. The CDR3 loop spans 13 amino acids. The CDR3 bases are TGTGCCAGCAGGGGGACTAGCGGGACCGAGCAGTACTTC. It encodes CASRGTSGTEQYF.

The V call is TRBV28, the J call TRBJ1-2, with D uncertain. CDR3 length: 14 residues. V was cut by 6 bases and J by 8 bases, with 19 bases left in between. Germline values: CDR1 MDHEN, CDR2 SYDVKM. The DNA of the CDR3 is TGTGCCAGCAGCCCCTCGACCGGCTGGAGAGGCTACACCTTC. Translating it yields CASSPSTGWRGYTF.

The chain couples TRBV5-6 to TRBJ2-1; 11 bases agree with TRBD2. Germline CDR1 SGHDT, CDR2 YYEEEE. With V trimmed by 5 bases and J by 8 bases, 12 bases remained unmatched. This CDR3 has 16 residues. The CDR3 protein is CASRPRRGTSGHEQFF. The CDR3 nucleotides read TGTGCCAGCAGGCCCCGGAGGGGGACTAGCGGACATGAGCAGTTCTTC.

The rearrangement joins TRBV30 to TRBJ2-1, with 8 positions matching TRBD2. The CDR3 is 13 amino acids. From germline, CDR1 is GTSNPN and CDR2 SVGIG (reference sequence). V lost 3 bases and J lost 7; bases outside the gene matches: 5. CDR3 DNA sequence: TGTGCCTGGAGGGGGGGCGGGAGGAATGAGCAGTTCTTC. Amino acids: CAWRGGGRNEQFF. The full variable domain, rest sourced from reference TRBV30 and TRBJ2-1, is SQTIHQWPATLVQPVGSPLSLECTVEGTSNPNLYWYRQAAGRGLQLLFYSVGIGQISSEVPQNLSASRPQDRQFILSSKKLLLSDSGFYLCAWRGGGRNEQFFGPGTRLTVL.

V usage is TRBV19 and J usage is TRBJ2-5, with D perhaps TRBD2 (5 bases). Trimming stripped 5 bases from V and 0 bases from J, with 7 bases between. Germline CDR1 LNHDA, CDR2 SQIVND (reference sequence). CDR3 length equals 13 residues. CDR3 sequence: CASSSGYQETQYF. DNA of the CDR3: TGTGCCAGTAGTTCGGGATACCAAGAGACCCAGTACTTC. The whole variable domain, remainder taken from reference TRBV19 and TRBJ2-5, is DGGITQSPKYLFRKEGQNVTLSCEQNLNHDAMYWYRQDPGQGLRLIYYSQIVNDFQKGDIAEGYSVSREKKESFPLTVTSAQKNPTAFYLCASSSGYQETQYFGPGTRLLVL.

This sequence joins TRBV18 and TRBJ2-3, with 7 bases fitting TRBD2. CDR3 size: 15 residues. The trim removed 3 bases at V and 4 bases at J, leaving 7 bases unmatched. The germline V gene encodes CDR1 KGHSH and CDR2 LQKENI. The CDR3 region has the DNA TGTGCCAGCTCACCGGGCGGGGGAGCTGCAGATACGCAGTATTTT. Translating gives CASSPGGGAADTQYF.

The chain couples TRBV10-2 to TRBJ2-3; the match to TRBD1 covers 9 bases. Germline V gives CDR1 WSHSY, CDR2 SAAADI. The CDR3 is 17 amino acids. V lost 10 bases and J lost 0; bases outside the gene matches: 14. The CDR3 protein is CATRGGTGLPSTDTQYF. The DNA of the CDR3 is TGCGCCACCAGGGGGGGGACAGGGCTACCTAGCACAGATACGCAGTATTTT.

V and J are TRBV11-2 and TRBJ1-1; D gene unclear. Germline lookup yields CDR1 SGHAT and CDR2 FQNNGV. The V gene lost 0 bases and the J gene lost 5 bases, with 4 bases spanning the gap. The CDR3 consists of 12 residues. The CDR3 sequence is CASSLDRTEAFF. Here the CDR3 DNA reads TGTGCCAGCAGCTTAGACCGGACTGAAGCTTTCTTT.

The V call is TRBV30, the J call TRBJ2-1; the match to TRBD1 covers 7 bases. CDR1 and CDR2 from the germline V gene are GTSNPN and SVGIG (reference sequence). The CDR3 extends over 14 amino acids. V gave up 2 bases and J gave up 4 bases; unmatched junction bases: 5. CDR3 coding DNA: TGTGCCTGGAGTATACAGGGGAAGTACAATGAGCAGTTCTTC. Protein: CAWSIQGKYNEQFF.

This chain connects TRBV7-2 to TRBJ2-7; D remains unclear. Germline V lookup: CDR1 SGHTA, CDR2 FQGNSA. The germline V and J ends were trimmed by 4 bases and 2 bases, with 12 bases remaining between them. The CDR3 spans 14 residues. CDR3 nucleotides: TGTGCCAGCAGCTCCCCTGGGCACACCTACGAGCAGTACTTC. Protein: CASSSPGHTYEQYF.

The table lists this clone with a few counts. The gene calls are TRBV5-1 and TRBJ1-2, with 7 bases lining up with TRBD1. Germline CDR1 reads SGHRS; CDR2 reads YFSETQ. The J segment lost 4 bases and the V segment lost 4 bases, leaving 10 bases of the junction unmatched. This CDR3 has 15 residues. The CDR3 nucleotides are TGCGCCAGCAGCCCTCGTTGGGGACAGTCCTATGGCTACACCTTC. It yields the protein CASSPRWGQSYGYTF.

The genes are TRBV4-2 and TRBJ2-1; TRBD2 matches at 7 bases. Germline loops: CDR1 LGHNA, CDR2 YNFKEQ. CDR3 size: 15 residues. Trimming removed 1 base from V and 10 bases from J; junction bases left unmatched: 10. The CDR3 DNA follows: TGTGCCAGCAGCCAAGGACTAGCCCCGAAGGAAGAGCAGTTCTTC. Its translation: CASSQGLAPKEEQFF.

The chain joins TRBV9 to TRBJ2-1, with 10 bases matching TRBD2. V shed 4 bases, J shed 2 bases, and the junction held 6 bases outside the gene matches. The germline CDR1 and CDR2 sequences are SGDLS and YYNGEE. This CDR3 is 16 amino acids long. CDR3 DNA: TGTGCCAGCAGCCGGACTAGCGGTTTGGCCTACAATGAGCAGTTCTTC. Amino acids: CASSRTSGLAYNEQFF.

This chain uses TRBV5-1 with TRBJ2-7; perhaps TRBD2 as D (5 bases). Per germline, CDR1 SGHRS and CDR2 YFSETQ. Trimming took 2 bases from V and 2 from J, leaving 8 bases between them. CDR3 length equals 13 residues. CDR3: CASSLGRAYEQYF. CDR3 DNA: TGCGCCAGCAGCTTAGGGCGGGCCTACGAGCAGTACTTC.

This clone was counted a single time. The rearrangement joins TRBV5-6 to TRBJ1-5; D gene unclear. Trimming cost V 2 bases and J 6 bases, with 6 bases left between them. Germline V gene data show CDR1 as SGHDT and CDR2 as YYEEEE. The CDR3 loop spans 12 amino acids. CDR3 nucleotides: TGTGCCAGCAGCTTTGGGAGTCAGCCCCAGCATTTT. Its translation is CASSFGSQPQHF.

The J gene is TRBJ1-1, the V gene TRBV29-1, with 8 bases identical to TRBD1. There are 14 residues in the CDR3. With V trimmed by 4 bases and J by 2 bases, 6 bases remained unmatched. The germline V gene has CDR1 SQVTM and CDR2 ANQGSEA. The CDR3 DNA follows: TGCAGCGTTGTTCAGACAGGGGTCAACACTGAAGCTTTCTTT. Translation gives CSVVQTGVNTEAFF.

J is TRBJ2-1 and V is TRBV5-1; 8 bases fit TRBD2. Germline lookup yields CDR1 SGHRS and CDR2 YFSETQ. The CDR3 runs to 15 residues. Trimming at V came to 3 bases and at J to 6 bases, leaving 8 bases not matched to a gene. CDR3 region: CASSSGTRSGNEQFF. CDR3 DNA sequence: TGCGCCAGCAGCTCCGGGACTAGGTCGGGCAATGAGCAGTTCTTC.

This CDR3 is CASSFQASGKNNEQFF. The CDR3 DNA sequence: TGTGCCAGCAGCTTTCAGGCTAGCGGGAAAAACAATGAGCAGTTCTTC. The V gene is TRBV7-9, the J gene TRBJ2-1; 9 nucleotides agree with TRBD2. CDR3 length: 16 amino acids. The V gene's germline CDR1 is SEHNR and CDR2 FQNEAQ (reference sequence). After removal of 3 bases from V and 5 bases from J, the junction contained 8 bases not matched to a gene. Supplemented by reference TRBV7-9 and TRBJ2-1, the full variable domain reads DTGVSQNPRHKITKRGQNVTFRCDPISEHNRLYWYRQTLGQGPEFLTYFQNEAQLEKSRLLSDRFSAERPKGSFSTLEIQRTEQGDSAMYLCASSFQASGKNNEQFFGPGTRLTVL.

The genes are TRBV9 and TRBJ2-3, with D tentatively TRBD2 (5 bases). Trimming left V 0 bases short and J 1 base short, with 9 bases between. This CDR3 is built from 15 residues. Germline V gives CDR1 SGDLS, CDR2 YYNGEE. For the CDR3, the DNA is TGTGCCAGCAGCGTAGCGTCCGGGGGCACAGATACGCAGTATTTT. It encodes CASSVASGGTDTQYF.

V gene TRBV2 combines with J gene TRBJ2-1, with a weak D call TRBD2 (6 bases). Germline CDR1 reads SNHLY; CDR2 reads FYNNEI. V was shortened by 6 bases and J by 0 bases, with 15 bases between the two germline ends. The CDR3 runs to 16 residues. The DNA of the CDR3 is TGTGCCAGCAGACGAGGGCGGGGTAGCTCCTACAATGAGCAGTTCTTC. Its translation: CASRRGRGSSYNEQFF.